The 18 T cell receptor beta chains below all came from one sample that was sequenced in a study of beta chain features in type 1 diabetes. Expressed TCRB transcripts were sequenced, since all the RNA that had been isolated was reverse transcribed. TCRdb's table, derived via immunoSEQ multiplex PCR, lists solely in-frame clones and lacks some. There are fewer than 650,000 clones in the sample; roughly 16% occur only once, and around 0.095% lies in the top ten. Sequenced material: naive CD4+ T cells from blood. The source is a young man in good health.

This clone was found a few times. This chain joins TRBV7-2 and TRBJ1-3; D is unclear. V shed 0 bases and J shed 9 bases, with 15 bases lying between them. Germline V gives CDR1 SGHTA, CDR2 FQGNSA. The CDR3 totals 15 residues. Here the CDR3 reads CASSLAWQPGATIYF. The CDR3 DNA reads as TGTGCCAGCAGCTTAGCGTGGCAGCCCGGCGCCACCATATATTTT.

Concerning this clone: The junction departs from germline at one end; a sequencing error may be responsible. The chain combines TRBV9 with TRBJ1-2; D is unclear. Per germline, CDR1 SGDLS and CDR2 YYNGEE. CDR3 size: 14 residues. CDR3: CACSALRRFYGYTF. The CDR3 DNA reads as TGTGCCTGCAGCGCGCTCAGGAGATTCTATGGCTACACCTTC.

This clone has more than one count but fewer than ten. The V and J genes are TRBV28 and TRBJ1-4, with D unclear. Trimming took off 3 bases at V and 8 bases at J, with 10 bases between the two ends. CDR1 MDHEN and CDR2 SYDVKM come from the germline V gene. This CDR3 is 13 amino acids long. The CDR3 DNA is TGTGCCAGCAGTTTGGGAGGGAACGAAAAACTGTTTTTT. This translates into CASSLGGNEKLFF.

V is TRBV9 and J is TRBJ2-1; D unresolved. The length of the CDR3 is 15 residues. Germline V gives CDR1 SGDLS, CDR2 YYNGEE. The V gene lost 0 bases and the J gene lost 2 bases, with 9 bases spanning the gap. In DNA form, the CDR3 reads TGTGCCAGCAGCGTAGAAGGGTCCACCTACAATGAGCAGTTCTTC. Translating gives CASSVEGSTYNEQFF.

The chain is built from TRBV7-2 and TRBJ1-3; 10 nucleotides line up with TRBD1. The germline V gene has CDR1 SGHTA and CDR2 FQGNSA. The length of the CDR3 is 16 residues. V shed 5 bases and J 8 bases; nucleotides not matched to a gene: 12. CDR3 coding DNA: TGTGCCAGCAGCCCCGACCGAAGACAGGGGGCATACACCATATATTTT. Translation: CASSPDRRQGAYTIYF.

As concerns this clone: One end of the junction fails to match germline, which may point to a read error. The chain carries TRBV6-6 and TRBJ1-1; unclear D gene. Germline CDR1 is MNHNY and CDR2 is SVGAGI (reference sequence). The CDR3 runs 16 residues. For the CDR3, the DNA is TGTGCCAGCAGTCACTCCAGGCGCAGGCAGAACACTGAAGCTTTCTTT. It translates to CASSHSRRRQNTEAFF.

This clone was observed a few times. V usage is TRBV5-1 and J usage is TRBJ2-3, with D perhaps TRBD1 (6 bases). Germline CDR1 reads SGHRS; CDR2 reads YFSETQ. V was cut by 7 bases and J by 5 bases, with 14 bases left in between. This CDR3 is built from 13 residues. This CDR3 reads CASHTGMVDTQYF. The CDR3 DNA is TGCGCCAGCCATACAGGGATGGTAGATACGCAGTATTTT.

This clone was recorded a few times. The rearrangement joins TRBV15 to TRBJ2-2; D is unresolved. In germline, CDR1 is LNHNV, CDR2 YYDKDF (reference sequence). Between the trimmed V and J ends, which lost 2 bases and 6 bases, there was a span of 7 bases. The CDR3 sequence is 13 residues long. The CDR3 DNA is TGTGCCACCAGCAGAAATTACGCCGGGGAGCTGTTTTTT. This encodes CATSRNYAGELFF.

This clone was seen a few times. V gene TRBV30 combines with J gene TRBJ2-3, with 10 nucleotides matching TRBD1. J lost 4 bases, V lost 1 base, and 14 bases had no gene match. Germline CDR1 GTSNPN, CDR2 SVGIG (reference sequence). This CDR3 region has 18 residues. This chain's CDR3 is CAWSAYFRTGGKSDTQYF. The CDR3 region has the DNA TGTGCCTGGAGTGCGTACTTCCGGACAGGGGGTAAATCAGATACGCAGTATTTT.

This clone appeared a few times. The CDR3 DNA is TGTGCCAGCAGTTACTCTGGGGGCACGGGCTATGGCTACACCTTC. Translating gives CASSYSGGTGYGYTF. The genes are TRBV6-6 and TRBJ1-2, with D tentatively TRBD1 (6 bases). V lost 0 bases and J 4 bases, leaving 12 bases between the germline ends. Germline V gene data show CDR1 as MNHNY and CDR2 as SVGAGI (reference sequence). The CDR3 length is 15 residues.

This chain uses TRBV7-9 with TRBJ1-2, with a tentative D call TRBD1 (5 bases). V was shortened by 0 bases and J by 4 bases, with 9 bases between the two germline ends. Germline-derived CDR1 and CDR2 are SEHNR and FQNEAQ (reference sequence). The CDR3 sequence is 14 residues long. The CDR3 region is CASSLATVGYGYTF. In DNA, the CDR3 is TGTGCCAGCAGCTTAGCGACAGTTGGCTATGGCTACACCTTC.

A few counts support this clone. J is TRBJ2-3 and V is TRBV18; D unresolved. Germline V CDR1 and CDR2: KGHSH, LQKENI. This CDR3 has 14 residues. The germline V and J ends were trimmed by 1 base and 0 bases, with 5 bases remaining between them. CDR3 bases: TGTGCCAGCTCACCACAAACTAGCACAGATACGCAGTATTTT. Amino acids: CASSPQTSTDTQYF.

This chain links TRBV5-5 with TRBJ1-3; D remains unclear. V lost 4 bases, J lost 0 bases, and 8 bases lay in between. In germline, CDR1 is SGHKS, CDR2 YYEKEE (reference sequence). The CDR3 length is 14 residues. Here the CDR3 reads CASSHPNSGNTIYF. The CDR3 region has the DNA TGTGCCAGCAGCCACCCGAACTCTGGAAACACCATATATTTT.

This clone is a singleton in its sample. At one end the junction does not follow the germline gene, possibly because of a read error. V is TRBV7-7 and J is TRBJ1-4; 9 nucleotides line up with TRBD1. Germline lookup yields CDR1 SSHAT and CDR2 FNYEAQ (reference sequence). The CDR3 has 18 residues. CDR3 nucleotide sequence: TGTGCTAGCAGCTGCTCCGGGACAGGGAAACCAACTAATGAAAAACTGTTTTTT. This gives the protein CASSCSGTGKPTNEKLFF.

This clone came up a few times. J is TRBJ1-1 and V is TRBV19, with a tentative D call TRBD1 (6 bases). The V end was cut by 3 bases, the J end by 0 bases, with 20 bases between. There are 18 residues in the CDR3. CDR1 is LNHDA, CDR2 SQIVND, per germline (reference sequence). CDR3 sequence: CASSIRTGEGQMNTEAFF. In DNA form, the CDR3 reads TGTGCCAGTAGTATCCGGACGGGAGAGGGACAAATGAACACTGAAGCTTTCTTT.

This chain links TRBV18 with TRBJ2-5; D is unresolved. Germline assignment: CDR1 KGHSH and CDR2 LQKENI. Trimming removed 6 bases at V and 4 bases at J, with 9 bases between. The length of the CDR3 is 12 residues. The CDR3 DNA follows: TGTGCCAGCTCCTTGGGGTCAGAGACCCAGTACTTC. Translating gives CASSLGSETQYF.

The chain employs TRBV7-3 and TRBJ2-7; 9 positions agree with TRBD2. Germline lookup yields CDR1 SGHTA and CDR2 FQGTGA. The CDR3 is 15 amino acids. The J segment lost 2 bases and the V segment lost 5 bases, leaving 7 bases of the junction unmatched. The CDR3 DNA reads TGTGCCAGCAGCAACGGAATAGCGGGAGCCTACGAGCAGTACTTC. This translates into CASSNGIAGAYEQYF.

The gene calls are TRBV10-2 and TRBJ2-6; no clear D. Germline V gene data show CDR1 as WSHSY and CDR2 as SAAADI. This CDR3 has 14 residues. The germline V and J ends were trimmed by 6 bases and 0 bases, with 6 bases remaining between them. The CDR3 DNA is TGCGCCAGCAGACGGGTCTCTGGGGCCAACGTCCTGACTTTC. Amino acid sequence: CASRRVSGANVLTF.